This T cell receptor beta chain was documented in a study of T cells in Graves' hyperthyroidism and ophthalmopathy. The source material, RNA transcripts, was used to amplify TCR beta CDR3 regions. The primer set for the first-round RT-PCR of the TCR CDR3 was HTBI. TCRdb re-analysed the multiplex PCR reads in MiXCR, keeping a single row per CDR3 protein. The sample yields hundreds of thousands of distinct CDR3 sequences, around 39% seen once. The CDR3 has 15 residues. The V gene lost 5 bases and the J gene lost 2 bases, with 15 bases spanning the gap. Germline V gene lookup returns CDR1 SEHNR and CDR2 FQNEAQ (reference sequence). The definition of stable Graves' hyperthyroidism was no ophthalmopathy progression within 18 months. Exclusion of a patient resulted from uncontrolled infection, other autoimmune disease, pregnancy or lactation. Orbital computed tomography and thyroid ultrasound, together with serum TRAb and thyroxine and clinical symptoms, were used for diagnoses.

There are many counts of this clonotype. The specimen sequenced was blood. This chain uses TRBV7-9 with TRBJ1-1, with D unresolved. The clonotype originates from a man younger than 30 with Graves' hyperthyroidism. The CDR3: CASSESDGGNTEAFF. The CDR3 DNA reads as TGTGCCAGCAGCGAATCGGACGGAGGAAACACTGAAGCTTTCTTT. The variable domain in full, completed from reference TRBV7-9 and TRBJ1-1, reads DTGVSQNPRHKITKRGQNVTFRCDPISEHNRLYWYRQTLGQGPEFLTYFQNEAQLEKSRLLSDRFSAERPKGSFSTLEIQRTEQGDSAMYLCASSESDGGNTEAFFGQGTRLTVV.